This TCR beta chain was documented in a study of PD-1 blockade in classical Hodgkin lymphoma. Germline V gene lookup returns CDR1 SNHLY and CDR2 FYNNEI. V lost 9 bases to trimming and J lost 0 bases, with 13 bases between them. The CDR3 has 14 residues. General observations from the study: By C4D1, diversity of CD4+ TCRs had risen significantly, whereas that of CD8+ TCRs had not. Patients newly diagnosed and complete responders had comparable baseline diversity. Relative to healthy donors, newly diagnosed patients reportedly had lower baseline TCR diversity, which was reported as lower still in relapsed/refractory patients.

Turning to this clone: Antigen unknown.

Data came from immunoSEQ multiplex PCR; TCRdb stores just in-frame clones and leaves some out. The sample records under 15,000 clones, 84% being singletons. Every patient relapsed after autologous stem cell transplantation, and brentuximab vedotin exposure varied. V and J are TRBV2 and TRBJ2-3, with D hard to call. The receptor was derived from a human donor with classical Hodgkin lymphoma. The sequences come from peripheral blood mononuclear cells (PBMCs), collected at baseline. In DNA form, the CDR3 reads TGTGCCAGTACCTCCTGGCCGAGCACAGATACGCAGTATTTT. Translated, it gives CASTSWPSTDTQYF.